This record concerns one TCR beta chain sequence. Its target is not known. This sample was included in a study of cytotoxic CD8 clonotypes in ibrutinib-treated CLL. Study-wide findings and caveats: Baseline clonality exceeded age-matched healthy donors and tracked circulating CD8+ T-cell counts.

Assay used: immunoSEQ multiplex PCR; TCRdb lists only in-frame clones, some missing. This repertoire shows about 330,000 clones, over 60% found once; its top ten account for roughly 6.8%. V shed 1 base and J shed 4 bases, with 11 bases lying between them. Germline V gene data show CDR1 as SGHAT and CDR2 as FQNNGV. The CDR3 runs 14 residues. The receptor's source is a human donor with chronic lymphocytic leukemia. The sequences come from PBMCs, collected after 36 months of ibrutinib treatment. The chain employs TRBV11-2 and TRBJ2-7; weak D call: TRBD1 (5 bases). This chain's CDR3 is CASSLAGFGYEQYF. The CDR3 DNA follows: TGTGCCAGCAGCTTAGCAGGGTTTGGATACGAGCAGTACTTC.